This entry lists 14 T cell receptor beta chains sequenced from one sample in a study of control samples from healthy donors and cancer patients. Assay used: immunoSEQ multiplex PCR; TCRdb lists only in-frame clones, some missing. The repertoire holds fewer than 200,000 clones, with just over 90% as singletons. The sample consisted of blood. The receptors derive from a woman aged 55-69 years in good health.

V gene TRBV4-1 combines with J gene TRBJ1-4, with D maybe TRBD1 (5 bases). Between the trimmed V and J ends, which lost 1 base and 10 bases, there was a span of 22 bases. CDR1 and CDR2 (germline): MGHRA, YSYEKL. The CDR3 covers 17 residues. In DNA, the CDR3 is TGCGCCAGCAGCCAAGTTACGGCTACAGGCAAAGAGCGAAAACTGTTTTTT. Protein sequence: CASSQVTATGKERKLFF.

This clone was seen a handful of times. The chain couples TRBV4-3 to TRBJ1-2; D remains ambiguous. V was clipped by 1 base and J by 5 bases, with 11 bases between them. This CDR3 region has 14 residues. Looked up from germline, CDR1 is LGHNA and CDR2 is YSLEER. This CDR3 is CASSQGYGEYGYTF. The CDR3 DNA is TGCGCCAGCAGCCAAGGATACGGGGAGTATGGCTACACCTTC.

A single count supports this clone. The V gene is TRBV7-2, the J gene TRBJ2-1, with D perhaps matching TRBD1 or TRBD2 (5 bases each). The CDR3 loop spans 14 amino acids. The germline gives CDR1 SGHTA, CDR2 FQGNSA. Trimming removed 0 bases at V and 14 bases at J, with 17 bases between. CDR3 DNA sequence: TGTGCCAGCAGCTTAGCCATGGTCCCGGGACGGGAGTTCTTC. It is translated as CASSLAMVPGREFF. The variable domain in full, completed from reference TRBV7-2 and TRBJ2-1, reads GAGVSQSPSNKVTEKGKDVELRCDPISGHTALYWYRQSLGQGLEFLIYFQGNSAPDKSGLPSDRFSAERTGGSVSTLTIQRTQQEDSAVYLCASSLAMVPGREFFGPGTRLTVL.

This CDR3 is CASSLAGYTEAFF. In nucleotides, the CDR3 is TGTGCCAGCAGTCTCGCAGGGTACACTGAAGCTTTCTTT. The rearrangement links TRBV12-3 or TRBV12-4 to TRBJ1-1, with a tentative D call TRBD1 (5 bases). This CDR3 is built from 13 residues. The V and J ends lost 5 bases and 3 bases respectively, with 10 bases between them.

CDR3 DNA: TGTGCCAGCACCCCCTATAATAGCAATCAGCCCCAGCATTTT. Its protein is CASTPYNSNQPQHF. V is TRBV6-6 and J is TRBJ1-5; D is unresolved. Germline lookup yields CDR1 MNHNY and CDR2 SVGAGI (reference sequence). The V and J ends lost 7 bases and 0 bases respectively, with 10 bases between them. The CDR3 extends over 14 amino acids.

This clone has only one observation. The gene calls are TRBV18 and TRBJ2-2, with D perhaps TRBD1 (6 bases). The germline CDR1 and CDR2 sequences are KGHSH and LQKENI. Deletions cut 6 bases from V and 3 bases from J, with 11 bases between. This CDR3 is 14 amino acids long. The CDR3: CASSTDSYTGELFF. The DNA of the CDR3 is TGTGCCAGCTCCACGGACAGCTACACCGGGGAGCTGTTTTTT.

V usage is TRBV6-5 and J usage is TRBJ1-2; D not resolved. CDR3 length equals 15 residues. Germline V gene sequence: CDR1 MNHEY, CDR2 SVGAGI. V was trimmed by 2 bases and J by 3 bases, leaving 13 bases between them. The CDR3 nucleotides are TGTGCCAGCAGTTACAAAACCGTAGGTGACTATGGCTACACCTTC. Residues: CASSYKTVGDYGYTF.

The chain carries TRBV7-2 and TRBJ2-3, with 9 bases that match TRBD1. The CDR3 is 14 residues long. Germline trimming cut 7 bases from V and 4 bases from J; bases unmatched to any gene: 6. Germline CDR1 is SGHTA and CDR2 is FQGNSA. The CDR3 DNA reads TGTGCCAGCAAACTACAGGGGGCGTCAGATACGCAGTATTTT. Its protein product is CASKLQGASDTQYF.

The gene calls are TRBV4-3 and TRBJ2-7; TRBD1 aligns across 9 bases. This CDR3 has 14 amino acids. Germline CDR1 is LGHNA and CDR2 is YSLEER. V lost 0 bases, J lost 4 bases, and 1 base stayed unmatched. Here the CDR3 reads CASSQETGGYEQYF. The CDR3 DNA is TGCGCCAGCAGCCAAGAGACAGGGGGGTACGAGCAGTACTTC.

The rearrangement joins TRBV6-6 to TRBJ1-6, with 7 positions matching TRBD1. Trimming took 5 bases from V and 9 from J; bases not matched to a gene: 10. The V gene's germline CDR1 is MNHNY and CDR2 SVGAGI (reference sequence). This CDR3 contains 15 residues. Written as DNA, the CDR3 is TGTGCCAGCAGTCCAACCGGGACAGTTGGTTCACCCCTCCACTTT. Residues: CASSPTGTVGSPLHF.

The rearrangement uses TRBV9 and TRBJ2-5, with D perhaps TRBD2 (5 bases). This CDR3 region has 13 residues. The V end was cut by 4 bases, the J end by 3 bases, with 10 bases between. Germline V gene sequence: CDR1 SGDLS, CDR2 YYNGEE. CDR3 sequence reads: CASSNREEETQYF. The CDR3 DNA is TGTGCCAGCAGCAACCGGGAAGAAGAGACCCAGTACTTC.

The chain has TRBV19 and TRBJ1-2, with 8 bases that match TRBD1. Germline V lookup: CDR1 LNHDA, CDR2 SQIVND (reference sequence). This CDR3 contains 15 residues. Losses at the gene ends were 5 bases for V and 1 base for J; bases not matched to a gene: 6. The DNA of the CDR3 is TGTGCCAGTAGTTCGGACAGGGCTGATAACTATGGCTACACCTTC. Encoded protein: CASSSDRADNYGYTF.

This clone turned up a few times. The rearrangement links TRBV2 to TRBJ1-2; D might be TRBD1 (5 bases). The CDR3 spans 13 residues. Trimming shortened V by 4 bases and J by 3 bases, and 9 bases separated the two germline ends. The germline V gene encodes CDR1 SNHLY and CDR2 FYNNEI. As DNA, the CDR3 is TGTGCCAGCAGTGCGGCGGGGGACTATGGCTACACCTTC. This codes for CASSAAGDYGYTF.

The chain has TRBV18 and TRBJ2-3; 9 bases agree with TRBD2. CDR3 size: 17 residues. In germline, CDR1 is KGHSH, CDR2 LQKENI. After removal of 5 bases from V and 0 bases from J, the junction contained 9 bases not matched to a gene. The CDR3 region is CASSTIKRGVSTDTQYF. The CDR3 DNA follows: TGTGCCAGCTCAACCATTAAGCGGGGGGTAAGCACAGATACGCAGTATTTT.